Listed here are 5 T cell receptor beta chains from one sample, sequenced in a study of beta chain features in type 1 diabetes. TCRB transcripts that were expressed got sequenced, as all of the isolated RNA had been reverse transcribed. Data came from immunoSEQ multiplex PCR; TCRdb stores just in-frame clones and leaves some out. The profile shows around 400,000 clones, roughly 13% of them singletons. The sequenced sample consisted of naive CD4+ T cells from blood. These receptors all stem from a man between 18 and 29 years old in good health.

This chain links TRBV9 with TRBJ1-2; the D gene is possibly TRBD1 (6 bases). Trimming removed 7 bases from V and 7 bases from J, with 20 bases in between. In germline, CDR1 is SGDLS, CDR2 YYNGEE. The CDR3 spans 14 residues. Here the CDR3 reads CASGSRGGGVGYTF. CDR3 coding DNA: TGTGCCAGCGGGAGTCGTGGGGGGGGCGTTGGCTACACCTTC.

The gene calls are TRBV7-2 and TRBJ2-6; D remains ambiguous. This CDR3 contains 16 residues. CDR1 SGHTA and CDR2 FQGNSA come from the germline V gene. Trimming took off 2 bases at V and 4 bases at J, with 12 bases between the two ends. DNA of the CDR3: TGTGCCAGCAGCTTATACTCACTAAACGGGGCCAACGTCCTGACTTTC. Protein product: CASSLYSLNGANVLTF. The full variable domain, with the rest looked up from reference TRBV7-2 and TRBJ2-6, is GAGVSQSPSNKVTEKGKDVELRCDPISGHTALYWYRQSLGQGLEFLIYFQGNSAPDKSGLPSDRFSAERTGGSVSTLTIQRTQQEDSAVYLCASSLYSLNGANVLTFGAGSRLTVL.

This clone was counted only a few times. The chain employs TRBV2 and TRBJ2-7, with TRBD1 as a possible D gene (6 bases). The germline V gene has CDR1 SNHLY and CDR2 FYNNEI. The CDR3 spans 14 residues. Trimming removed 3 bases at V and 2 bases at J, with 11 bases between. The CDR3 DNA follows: TGTGCCAGCAGTGATACAGGGTCTCCCTACGAGCAGTACTTC. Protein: CASSDTGSPYEQYF.

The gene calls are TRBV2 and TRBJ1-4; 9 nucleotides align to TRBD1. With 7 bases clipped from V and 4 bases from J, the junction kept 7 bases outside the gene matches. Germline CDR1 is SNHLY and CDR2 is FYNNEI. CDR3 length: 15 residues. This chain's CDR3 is CASTTGQGFNEKLFF. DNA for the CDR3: TGTGCCAGCACCACAGGACAGGGGTTTAATGAAAAACTGTTTTTT.

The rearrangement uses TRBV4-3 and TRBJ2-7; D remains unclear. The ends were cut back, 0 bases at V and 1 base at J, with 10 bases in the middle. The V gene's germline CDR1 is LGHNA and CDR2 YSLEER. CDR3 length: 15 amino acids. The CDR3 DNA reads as TGCGCCAGCAGCCAAGATTCAGGAAATTCCTACGAGCAGTACTTC. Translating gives CASSQDSGNSYEQYF.